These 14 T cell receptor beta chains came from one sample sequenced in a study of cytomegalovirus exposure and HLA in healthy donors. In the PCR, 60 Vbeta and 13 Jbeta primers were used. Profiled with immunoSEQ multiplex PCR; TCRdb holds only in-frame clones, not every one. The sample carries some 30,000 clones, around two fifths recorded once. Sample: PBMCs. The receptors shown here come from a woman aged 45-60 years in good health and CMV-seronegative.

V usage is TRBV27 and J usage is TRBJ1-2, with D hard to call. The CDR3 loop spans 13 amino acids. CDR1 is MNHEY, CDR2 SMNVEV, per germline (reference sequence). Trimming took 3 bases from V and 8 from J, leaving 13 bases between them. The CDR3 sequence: CASSFRAETGYTF. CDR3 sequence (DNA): TGTGCCAGCAGTTTTCGAGCGGAAACGGGCTACACCTTC.

The CDR3 DNA reads as TGTGCCAGCAGCTTGAATAGTTCCCCGGGTGAGCAGTTCTTC. This encodes CASSLNSSPGEQFF. V and J are TRBV7-3 and TRBJ2-1; D not certain. Looked up from germline, CDR1 is SGHTA and CDR2 is FQGTGA. V gave up 3 bases and J gave up 9 bases, with 15 bases separating them. There are 14 residues in the CDR3.

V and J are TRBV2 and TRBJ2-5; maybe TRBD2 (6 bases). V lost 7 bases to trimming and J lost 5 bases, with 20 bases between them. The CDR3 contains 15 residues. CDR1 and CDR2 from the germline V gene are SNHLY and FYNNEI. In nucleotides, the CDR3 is TGTGCCAGCAAGGGCGGGGCAGGCGGTTTTGAGACCCAGTACTTC. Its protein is CASKGGAGGFETQYF.

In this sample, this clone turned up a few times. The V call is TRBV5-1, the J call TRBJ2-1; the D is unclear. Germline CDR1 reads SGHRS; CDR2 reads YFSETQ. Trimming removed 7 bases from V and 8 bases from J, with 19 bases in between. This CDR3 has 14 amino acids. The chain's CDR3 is CASGPLASGDEQFF. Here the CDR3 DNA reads TGCGCCAGCGGTCCGCTCGCCTCAGGCGATGAGCAGTTCTTC.

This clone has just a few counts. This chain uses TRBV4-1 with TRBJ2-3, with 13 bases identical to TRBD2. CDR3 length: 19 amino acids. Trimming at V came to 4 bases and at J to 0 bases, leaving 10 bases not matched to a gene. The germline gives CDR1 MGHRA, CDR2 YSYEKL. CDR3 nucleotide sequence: TGCGCCAGCAGCCTCGGACGGACTAGCGGGGGCCGTAGCACAGATACGCAGTATTTT. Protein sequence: CASSLGRTSGGRSTDTQYF.

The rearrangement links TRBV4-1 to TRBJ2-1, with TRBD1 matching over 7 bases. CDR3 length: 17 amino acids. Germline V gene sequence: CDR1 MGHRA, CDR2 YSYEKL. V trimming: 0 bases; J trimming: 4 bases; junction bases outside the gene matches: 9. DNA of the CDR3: TGCGCCAGCAGCCAAGAAGGGGGCAGGGGGAGTTACAATGAGCAGTTCTTC. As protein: CASSQEGGRGSYNEQFF.

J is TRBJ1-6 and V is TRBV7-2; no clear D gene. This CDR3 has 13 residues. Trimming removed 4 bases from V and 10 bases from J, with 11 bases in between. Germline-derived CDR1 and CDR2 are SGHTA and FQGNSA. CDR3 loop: CASSSDGGSPLHF. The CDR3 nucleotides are TGTGCCAGCAGCTCGGACGGCGGGTCACCCCTCCACTTT.

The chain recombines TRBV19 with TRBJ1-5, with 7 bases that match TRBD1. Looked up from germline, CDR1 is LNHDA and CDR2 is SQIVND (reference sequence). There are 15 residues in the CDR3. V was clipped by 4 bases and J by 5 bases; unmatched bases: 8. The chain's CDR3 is CASSRDSSHHQPQHF. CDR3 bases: TGTGCCAGTAGTAGGGACAGTTCACACCATCAGCCCCAGCATTTT.

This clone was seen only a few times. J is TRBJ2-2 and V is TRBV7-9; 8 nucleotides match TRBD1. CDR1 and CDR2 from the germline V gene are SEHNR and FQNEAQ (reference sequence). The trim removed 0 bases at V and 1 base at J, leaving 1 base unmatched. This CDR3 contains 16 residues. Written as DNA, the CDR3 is TGTGCCAGCAGCTTAGCCGGGACAGGGAACACCGGGGAGCTGTTTTTT. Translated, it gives CASSLAGTGNTGELFF.

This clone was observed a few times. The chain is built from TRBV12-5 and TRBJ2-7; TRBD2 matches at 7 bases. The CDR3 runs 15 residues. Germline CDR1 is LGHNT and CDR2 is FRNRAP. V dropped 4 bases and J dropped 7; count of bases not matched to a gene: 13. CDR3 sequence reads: CASGSTGLPVWEQYF. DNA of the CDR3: TGTGCTAGTGGTTCGACGGGACTACCGGTCTGGGAGCAGTACTTC.

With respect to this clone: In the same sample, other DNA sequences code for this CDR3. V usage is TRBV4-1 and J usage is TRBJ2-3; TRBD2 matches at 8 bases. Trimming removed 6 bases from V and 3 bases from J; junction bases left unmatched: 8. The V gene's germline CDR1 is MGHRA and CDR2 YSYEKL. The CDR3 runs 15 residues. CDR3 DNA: TGCGCCAGCAGTCACGGGGGGGCGTGGACAGATACGCAGTATTTT. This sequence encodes CASSHGGAWTDTQYF.

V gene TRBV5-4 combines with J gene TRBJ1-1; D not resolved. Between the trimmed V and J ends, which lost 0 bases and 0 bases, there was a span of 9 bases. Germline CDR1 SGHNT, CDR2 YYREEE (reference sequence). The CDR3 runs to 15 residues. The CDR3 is CASSLEEGMNTEAFF. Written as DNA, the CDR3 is TGTGCCAGCAGCTTGGAGGAGGGAATGAACACTGAAGCTTTCTTT.

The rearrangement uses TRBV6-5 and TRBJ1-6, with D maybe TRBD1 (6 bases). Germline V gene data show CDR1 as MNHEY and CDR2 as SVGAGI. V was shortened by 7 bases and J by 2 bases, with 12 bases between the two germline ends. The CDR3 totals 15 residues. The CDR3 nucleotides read TGTGCCAGCAAAAGTGGGGGCGCCTATAATTCACCCCTCCACTTT. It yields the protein CASKSGGAYNSPLHF.

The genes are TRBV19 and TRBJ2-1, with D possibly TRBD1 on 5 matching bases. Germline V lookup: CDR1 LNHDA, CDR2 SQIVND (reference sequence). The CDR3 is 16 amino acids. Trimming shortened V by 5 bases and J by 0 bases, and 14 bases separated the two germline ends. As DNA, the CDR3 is TGTGCCAGTAGTTCTCGCAGGGCTAGCTCCTACAATGAGCAGTTCTTC. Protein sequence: CASSSRRASSYNEQFF. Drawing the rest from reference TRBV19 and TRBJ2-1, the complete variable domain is DGGITQSPKYLFRKEGQNVTLSCEQNLNHDAMYWYRQDPGQGLRLIYYSQIVNDFQKGDIAEGYSVSREKKESFPLTVTSAQKNPTAFYLCASSSRRASSYNEQFFGPGTRLTVL.